One T cell receptor (beta chain) is described in this entry. This sample is drawn from a study of shared clonotypes between healthy human individuals. Sequencing used immunoSEQ multiplex PCR; TCRdb keeps in-frame clones, though not all of them. This table has about 520,000 clones, more than 75% appearing once. V lost 1 base and J lost 4; bases outside the gene matches: 1. The V gene's germline CDR1 is MNHNS and CDR2 SASEGT. There are 15 residues in the CDR3. The sample comprised PBMCs. The clonotype was recovered from a woman aged 40 to 50 in good health. Some clones in this sample may be carry-over from other donors' samples. The J gene is TRBJ2-2, the V gene TRBV6-1; 9 bases align to TRBD2. The CDR3, as DNA: TGTGCCAGCAGTGAAGTAGCGGGAGTCACCGGGGAGCTGTTTTTT. This gives the protein CASSEVAGVTGELFF.